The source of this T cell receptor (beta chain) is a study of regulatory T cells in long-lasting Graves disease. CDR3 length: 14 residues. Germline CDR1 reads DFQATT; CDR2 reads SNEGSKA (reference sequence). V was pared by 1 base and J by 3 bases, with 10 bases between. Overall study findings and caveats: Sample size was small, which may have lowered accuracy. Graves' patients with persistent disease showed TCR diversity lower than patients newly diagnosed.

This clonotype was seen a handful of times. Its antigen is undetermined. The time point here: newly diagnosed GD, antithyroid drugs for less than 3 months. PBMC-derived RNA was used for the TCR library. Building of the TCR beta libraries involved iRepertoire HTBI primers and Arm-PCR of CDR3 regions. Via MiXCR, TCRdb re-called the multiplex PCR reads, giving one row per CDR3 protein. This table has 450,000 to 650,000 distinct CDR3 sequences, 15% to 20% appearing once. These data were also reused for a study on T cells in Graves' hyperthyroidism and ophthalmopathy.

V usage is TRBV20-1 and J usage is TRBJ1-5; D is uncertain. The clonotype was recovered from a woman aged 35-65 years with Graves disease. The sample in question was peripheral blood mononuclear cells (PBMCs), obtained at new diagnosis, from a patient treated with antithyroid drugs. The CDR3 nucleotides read TGCAGTGCTAGAGGCGGGCGGACCAATCAGCCCCAGCATTTT. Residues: CSARGGRTNQPQHF.